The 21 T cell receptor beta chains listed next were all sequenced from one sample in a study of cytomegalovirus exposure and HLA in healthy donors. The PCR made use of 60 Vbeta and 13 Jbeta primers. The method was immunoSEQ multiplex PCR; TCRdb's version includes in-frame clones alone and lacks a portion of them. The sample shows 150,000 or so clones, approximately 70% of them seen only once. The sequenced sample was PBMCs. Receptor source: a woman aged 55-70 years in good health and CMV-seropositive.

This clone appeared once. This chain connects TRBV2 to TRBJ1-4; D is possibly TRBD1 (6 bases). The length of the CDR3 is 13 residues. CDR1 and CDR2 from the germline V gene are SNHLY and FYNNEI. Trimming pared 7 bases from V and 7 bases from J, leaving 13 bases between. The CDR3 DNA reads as TGTGCCAGCACCTTCCTCAGGGGTGAAAAACTGTTTTTT. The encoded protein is CASTFLRGEKLFF.

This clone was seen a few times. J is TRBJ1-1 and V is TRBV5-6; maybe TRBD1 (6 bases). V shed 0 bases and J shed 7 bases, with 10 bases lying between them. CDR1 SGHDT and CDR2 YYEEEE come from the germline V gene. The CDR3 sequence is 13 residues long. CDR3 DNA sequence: TGTGCCAGCAGCTTGGGACAGGCCCTTGAAGCTTTCTTT. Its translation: CASSLGQALEAFF. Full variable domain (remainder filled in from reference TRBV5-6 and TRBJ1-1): DAGVTQSPTHLIKTRGQQVTLRCSPKSGHDTVSWYQQALGQGPQFIFQYYEEEERQRGNFPDRFSGHQFPNYSSELNVNALLLGDSALYLCASSLGQALEAFFGQGTRLTVV.

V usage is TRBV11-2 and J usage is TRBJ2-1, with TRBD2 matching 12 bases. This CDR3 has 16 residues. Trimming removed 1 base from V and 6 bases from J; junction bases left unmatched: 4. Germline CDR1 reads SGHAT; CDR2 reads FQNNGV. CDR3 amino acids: CASSLVASGRANEQFF. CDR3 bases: TGTGCCAGCAGCTTAGTGGCTAGCGGGAGGGCCAATGAGCAGTTCTTC.

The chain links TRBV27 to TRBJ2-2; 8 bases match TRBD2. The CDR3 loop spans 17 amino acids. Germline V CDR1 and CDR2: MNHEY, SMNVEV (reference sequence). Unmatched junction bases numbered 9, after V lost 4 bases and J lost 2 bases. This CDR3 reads CASSYGAGAHNTGELFF. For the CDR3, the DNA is TGTGCCAGCAGTTACGGAGCGGGAGCCCACAACACCGGGGAGCTGTTTTTT.

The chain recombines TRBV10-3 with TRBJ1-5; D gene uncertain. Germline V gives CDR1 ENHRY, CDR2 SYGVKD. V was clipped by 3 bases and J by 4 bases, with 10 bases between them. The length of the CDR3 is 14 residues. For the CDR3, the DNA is TGTGCCATCAGTGAAGAGCTCAGGAATCAGCCCCAGCATTTT. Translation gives CAISEELRNQPQHF.

DNA for the CDR3: TGTGCCAGCAGTGAGGATTCAGGGAATCAGCCCCAGCATTTT. Translated, it gives CASSEDSGNQPQHF. The chain employs TRBV2 and TRBJ1-5, with D possibly TRBD1 on 5 matching bases. Trimming took 3 bases from V and 4 from J, leaving 10 bases between them. Germline V CDR1 and CDR2: SNHLY, FYNNEI. CDR3 length: 14 residues.

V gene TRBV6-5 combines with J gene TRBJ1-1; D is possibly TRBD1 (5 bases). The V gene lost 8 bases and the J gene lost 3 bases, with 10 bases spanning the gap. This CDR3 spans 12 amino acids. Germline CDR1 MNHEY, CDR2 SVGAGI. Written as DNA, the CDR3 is TGTGCCAGCGCGGGACGCTACACTGAAGCTTTCTTT. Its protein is CASAGRYTEAFF.

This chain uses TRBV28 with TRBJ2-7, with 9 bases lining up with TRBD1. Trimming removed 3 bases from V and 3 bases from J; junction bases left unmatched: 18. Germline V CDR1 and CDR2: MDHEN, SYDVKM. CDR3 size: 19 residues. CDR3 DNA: TGTGCCAGCAGTTTTCTCATCGCAAGATCGGGACAGGGCGACTACGAGCAGTACTTC. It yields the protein CASSFLIARSGQGDYEQYF.

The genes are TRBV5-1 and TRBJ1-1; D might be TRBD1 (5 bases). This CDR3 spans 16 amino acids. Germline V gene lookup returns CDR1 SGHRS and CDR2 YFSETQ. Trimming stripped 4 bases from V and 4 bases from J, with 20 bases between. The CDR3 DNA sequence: TGCGCCAGCAGCCTAGGATGGGGCAGACTGTCCACTGAAGCTTTCTTT. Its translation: CASSLGWGRLSTEAFF.

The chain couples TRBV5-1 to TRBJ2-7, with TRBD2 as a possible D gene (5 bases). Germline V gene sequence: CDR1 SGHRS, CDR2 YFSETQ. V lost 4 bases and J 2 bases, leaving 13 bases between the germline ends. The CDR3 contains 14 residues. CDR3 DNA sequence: TGCGCCAGCAGCCCGGAATCCGGGACCTACGAGCAGTACTTC. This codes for CASSPESGTYEQYF.

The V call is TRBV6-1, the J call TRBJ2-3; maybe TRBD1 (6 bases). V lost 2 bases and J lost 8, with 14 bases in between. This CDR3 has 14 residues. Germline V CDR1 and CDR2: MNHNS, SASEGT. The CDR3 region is CASSEFRGSGTQYF. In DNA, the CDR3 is TGTGCCAGCAGTGAATTTAGGGGGTCAGGTACGCAGTATTTT.

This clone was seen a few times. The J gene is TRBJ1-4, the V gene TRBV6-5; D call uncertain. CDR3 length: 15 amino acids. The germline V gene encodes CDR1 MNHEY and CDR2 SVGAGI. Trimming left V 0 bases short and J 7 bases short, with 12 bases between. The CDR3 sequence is CASSYSLTRGEKLFF. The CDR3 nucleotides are TGTGCCAGCAGTTACTCGCTTACTCGAGGTGAAAAACTGTTTTTT.

The CDR3 is CASSFRGASSYEQYF. DNA of the CDR3: TGTGCCAGCAGTTTCCGCGGAGCTAGCTCCTACGAGCAGTACTTC. J is TRBJ2-7 and V is TRBV28, with D unresolved. The ends were cut back, 3 bases at V and 0 bases at J, with 12 bases in the middle. From germline, CDR1 is MDHEN and CDR2 SYDVKM. The CDR3 is 15 residues long.

The CDR3 DNA follows: TGTGCCAGTAGTACCCCCCCCGGGACAGTGAACACTGAAGCTTTCTTT. Translation gives CASSTPPGTVNTEAFF. The genes are TRBV19 and TRBJ1-1, with TRBD1 identical over 7 bases. The germline V gene encodes CDR1 LNHDA and CDR2 SQIVND (reference sequence). The V gene end was trimmed by 4 bases and the J gene end by 0 bases; junction bases not matched to a gene: 8. The CDR3 spans 16 residues. Looking up the rest from reference TRBV19 and TRBJ1-1 gives the full variable domain: DGGITQSPKYLFRKEGQNVTLSCEQNLNHDAMYWYRQDPGQGLRLIYYSQIVNDFQKGDIAEGYSVSREKKESFPLTVTSAQKNPTAFYLCASSTPPGTVNTEAFFGQGTRLTVV.

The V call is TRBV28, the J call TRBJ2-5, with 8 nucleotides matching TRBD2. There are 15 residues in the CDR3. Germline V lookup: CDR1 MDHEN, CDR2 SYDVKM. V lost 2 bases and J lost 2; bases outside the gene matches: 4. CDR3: CASSLLSGNQETQYF. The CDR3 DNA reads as TGTGCCAGCAGTTTACTTAGCGGGAATCAAGAGACCCAGTACTTC.

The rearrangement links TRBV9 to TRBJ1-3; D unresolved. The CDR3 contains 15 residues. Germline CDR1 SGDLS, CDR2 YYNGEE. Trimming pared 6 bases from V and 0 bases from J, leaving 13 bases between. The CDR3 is CASNPGGNSGNTIYF. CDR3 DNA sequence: TGTGCCAGCAACCCGGGAGGCAACTCTGGAAACACCATATATTTT. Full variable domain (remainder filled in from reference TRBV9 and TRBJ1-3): DSGVTQTPKHLITATGQRVTLRCSPRSGDLSVYWYQQSLDQGLQFLIQYYNGEERAKGNILERFSAQQFPDLHSELNLSSLELGDSALYFCASNPGGNSGNTIYFGEGSWLTVV.

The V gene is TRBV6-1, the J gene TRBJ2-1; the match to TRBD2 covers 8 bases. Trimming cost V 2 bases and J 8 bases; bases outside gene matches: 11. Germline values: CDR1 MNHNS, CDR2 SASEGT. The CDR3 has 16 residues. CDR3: CASSELPGTSSDEQFF. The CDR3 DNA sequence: TGTGCCAGCAGTGAACTTCCCGGGACTAGTTCGGATGAGCAGTTCTTC.

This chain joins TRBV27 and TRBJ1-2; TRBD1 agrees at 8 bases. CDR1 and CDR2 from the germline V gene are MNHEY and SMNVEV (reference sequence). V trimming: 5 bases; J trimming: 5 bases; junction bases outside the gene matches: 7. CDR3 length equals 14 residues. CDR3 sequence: CASSPLRTGYGYTF. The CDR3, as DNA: TGTGCCAGCAGTCCCCTCCGGACAGGGTATGGCTACACCTTC.

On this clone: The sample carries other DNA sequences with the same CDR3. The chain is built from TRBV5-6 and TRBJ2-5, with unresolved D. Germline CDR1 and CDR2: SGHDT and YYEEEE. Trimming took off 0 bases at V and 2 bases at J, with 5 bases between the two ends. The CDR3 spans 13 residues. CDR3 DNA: TGTGCCAGCAGCTTGGACAGACAAGAGACCCAGTACTTC. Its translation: CASSLDRQETQYF.

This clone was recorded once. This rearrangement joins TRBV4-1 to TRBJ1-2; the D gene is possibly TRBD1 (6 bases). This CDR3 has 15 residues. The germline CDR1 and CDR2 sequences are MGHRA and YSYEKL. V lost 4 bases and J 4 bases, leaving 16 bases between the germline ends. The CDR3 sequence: CASSLQDRQTYGYTF. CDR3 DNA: TGCGCCAGCAGCCTCCAGGACAGACAAACCTATGGCTACACCTTC.

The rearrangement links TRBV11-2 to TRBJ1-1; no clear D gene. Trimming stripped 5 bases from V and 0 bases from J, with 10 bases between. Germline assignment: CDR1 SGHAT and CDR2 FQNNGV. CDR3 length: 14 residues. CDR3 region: CASSPGSLNTEAFF. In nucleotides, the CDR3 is TGTGCCAGCAGCCCCGGGAGTCTGAACACTGAAGCTTTCTTT.